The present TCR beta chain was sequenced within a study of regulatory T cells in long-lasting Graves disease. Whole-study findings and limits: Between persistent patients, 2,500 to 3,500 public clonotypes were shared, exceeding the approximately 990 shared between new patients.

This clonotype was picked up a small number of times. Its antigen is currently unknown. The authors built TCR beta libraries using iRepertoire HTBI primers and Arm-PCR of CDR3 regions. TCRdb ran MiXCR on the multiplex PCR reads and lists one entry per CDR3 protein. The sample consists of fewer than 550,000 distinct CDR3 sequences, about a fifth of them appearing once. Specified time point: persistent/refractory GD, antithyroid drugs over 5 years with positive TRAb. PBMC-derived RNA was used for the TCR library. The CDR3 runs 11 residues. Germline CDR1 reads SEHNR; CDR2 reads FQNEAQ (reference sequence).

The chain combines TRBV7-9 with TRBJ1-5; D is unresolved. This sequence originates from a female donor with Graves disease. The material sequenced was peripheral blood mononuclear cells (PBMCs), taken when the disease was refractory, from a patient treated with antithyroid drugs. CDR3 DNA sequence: TGTGCTTGCGGTAGCAATCAGCCCCAGCATTTT. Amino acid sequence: CACGSNQPQHF. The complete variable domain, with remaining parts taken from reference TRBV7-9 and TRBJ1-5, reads DTGVSQNPRHKITKRGQNVTFRCDPISEHNRLYWYRQTLGQGPEFLTYFQNEAQLEKSRLLSDRFSAERPKGSFSTLEIQRTEQGDSAMYLCACGSNQPQHFGDGTRLSIL.